Listed below are T cell receptor beta chains from one sample, sequenced in a study of chemoradiotherapy in HPV16-positive cancers. Generated by immunoSEQ multiplex PCR, the TCRdb table keeps only in-frame clones and is missing some. The data show over 20,000 clones, just under 75% seen once. This specimen was collected from a patient who underwent chemoradiotherapy. The receptor source for this set is a human donor with HPV-associated anogenital cancer. The CDR3 runs from the conserved cysteine through the conserved F or W. A D gene is named only where the DNA matches it firmly. Only part of the rows carry a size: once, few, many, or a class if the clone is expanded.

V gene	D gene	J gene	clone size	CDR3 protein	CDR3 DNA
TRBV30	TRBD1	TRBJ1-5	NA	CAWGGQEVGQPQHF	TGTGCCTGGGGGGGACAGGAGGTCGGTCAGCCCCAGCATTTT
TRBV18	TRBD1	TRBJ1-5	NA	CASSLLGTGDNQPQHF	TGTGCCAGCTCACTTTTGGGGACAGGGGACAATCAGCCCCAGCATTTT
TRBV18	NA	TRBJ1-1	NA	CASSPAGRLNTEAFF	TGTGCCAGCTCACCAGCGGGACGGTTGAACACTGAAGCTTTCTTT
TRBV15	NA	TRBJ2-7	NA	CATSRGRGPSYEQYF	TGTGCCACCAGCAGAGGGAGGGGTCCCTCCTACGAGCAGTACTTC
TRBV10-3	NA	TRBJ2-5	NA	CAIRLDGLGQYF	TGTGCCATCAGGTTAGACGGCTTGGGGCAGTACTTC
TRBV2	NA	TRBJ2-3	NA	CASRAVWGGTDTQYF	TGTGCCAGCAGGGCAGTGTGGGGAGGCACAGATACGCAGTATTTT
TRBV27	TRBD1	TRBJ1-3	NA	CASSSTGGFGNTIYF	TGTGCCAGCAGTTCTACAGGGGGCTTTGGAAACACCATATATTTT
TRBV6-4	NA	TRBJ1-6	NA	CASSDVREWDNSPLHF	TGTGCCAGCAGTGACGTGAGGGAGTGGGATAATTCACCCCTCCACTTT
TRBV27	NA	TRBJ1-5	NA	CASSRNRDSNQPQHF	TGTGCCAGCAGCAGGAACCGGGACAGCAATCAGCCCCAGCATTTT
TRBV6-1	NA	TRBJ2-5	NA	CASSEGLGTETQYF	TGTGCCAGCAGTGAAGGCCTGGGGACGGAGACCCAGTACTTC
TRBV6-6	NA	TRBJ2-3	NA	CASRRSSDTQYF	TGTGCCAGCAGGCGGAGCTCGGATACGCAGTATTTT
TRBV27	TRBD1	TRBJ2-5	NA	CASSPPGTGVWETQYF	TGTGCCAGCAGTCCCCCCGGGACAGGGGTATGGGAGACCCAGTACTTC
TRBV27	NA	TRBJ2-4	NA	CASRPGPENIQYF	TGTGCCAGCAGGCCGGGACCAGAAAACATTCAGTACTTC
TRBV11-2	TRBD1	TRBJ1-2	few	CASSPSTGVVYGYTF	TGTGCCAGCAGCCCCAGCACAGGGGTGGTATATGGCTACACCTTC
TRBV19	TRBD1	TRBJ1-2	NA	CASSTQQGAYGYTF	TGTGCCAGTAGTACACAACAGGGGGCTTATGGCTACACCTTC
TRBV5-1	NA	TRBJ1-4	few	CASSLSQGGEKLFF	TGCGCCAGCAGCTTGAGTCAGGGAGGGGAAAAACTGTTTTTT
TRBV7-9	NA	TRBJ2-7	few	CASSLDAGLNEQYF	TGTGCCAGCAGCTTAGATGCGGGACTCAACGAGCAGTACTTC
TRBV7-9	TRBD1	TRBJ1-2	NA	CASSATGTGSNYGYTF	TGTGCCAGCAGCGCAACCGGGACAGGGTCGAACTATGGCTACACCTTC
TRBV19	NA	TRBJ1-5	NA	CASSKGGNQPQHF	TGTGCCAGTAGTAAGGGGGGCAATCAGCCCCAGCATTTT
TRBV27	NA	TRBJ1-2	NA	CASSLGATYGYTF	TGTGCCAGCAGTTTGGGGGCTACCTATGGCTACACCTTC
TRBV7-2	TRBD1	TRBJ1-5	NA	CASSLRTGNQPQHF	TGTGCCAGCAGCTTAAGGACAGGGAATCAGCCCCAGCATTTT
TRBV7-8	NA	TRBJ2-1	NA	CASSYSRGTVEQFF	TGTGCCAGCAGCTACTCTCGGGGAACAGTTGAGCAGTTCTTC
TRBV28	NA	TRBJ1-2	few	CASSLKATYGYTF	TGTGCCAGCAGTTTAAAGGCTACCTATGGCTACACCTTC
TRBV4-2	NA	TRBJ1-1	NA	CASSQEARQSEAFF	TGTGCCAGCAGCCAAGAGGCCAGGCAATCTGAAGCTTTCTTT
TRBV7-8	TRBD2	TRBJ2-1	NA	CASSLAGGLNNEQFF	TGTGCCAGCAGCCTAGCGGGGGGCCTTAACAATGAGCAGTTCTTC
TRBV30	NA	TRBJ2-2	NA	CAWSFSGRGAGELFF	TGTGCCTGGAGTTTCTCAGGGCGGGGTGCCGGGGAGCTGTTTTTT
TRBV6-5	TRBD1	TRBJ1-5	few	CASSSGQGSQPQHF	TGTGCCAGCAGTTCTGGACAGGGGAGTCAGCCCCAGCATTTT
TRBV6-6	NA	TRBJ2-2	NA	CASSYGPNTGELFF	TGTGCCAGCAGTTACGGCCCGAACACCGGGGAGCTGTTTTTT
TRBV25-1	NA	TRBJ1-2	NA	CASSLDHYGYTF	TGTGCCAGCAGTTTGGACCACTATGGCTACACCTTC
TRBV7-9	NA	TRBJ2-7	NA	CASSREPPYEQYF	TGTGCCAGCAGCCGAGAGCCCCCCTACGAGCAGTACTTC
TRBV10-2	NA	TRBJ2-7	once	CASSEASYEQYF	TGCGCCAGCAGTGAAGCCTCTTACGAGCAGTACTTC
TRBV11-2	NA	TRBJ1-1	NA	CASSFKSVRARDSEAFF	TGTGCCAGCAGCTTCAAAAGTGTCCGGGCCCGGGACTCTGAAGCTTTCTTT
TRBV28	NA	TRBJ2-2	NA	CASSLFSGELFF	TGTGCCAGCAGTTTATTCTCCGGGGAGCTGTTTTTT
TRBV7-2	NA	TRBJ1-6	NA	CASSFGQLRPAHF	TGTGCCAGCAGCTTCGGACAGTTAAGGCCGGCCCACTTT
TRBV27	TRBD2	TRBJ2-5	NA	CASSFGGGSKTQYF	TGTGCCAGCAGTTTTGGCGGGGGGTCCAAGACCCAGTACTTC
TRBV19	NA	TRBJ1-1	NA	CASTMNLGTAFF	TGTGCCAGTACTATGAATCTGGGAACGGCTTTCTTT
TRBV27	TRBD1	TRBJ2-1	NA	CASRPGQGAKNEQFF	TGTGCCAGCAGACCTGGACAGGGGGCGAAAAATGAGCAGTTCTTC
TRBV4-2	TRBD2	TRBJ2-7	NA	CASSQDRGAGGPHEQYF	TGTGCCAGCAGCCAAGATCGCGGAGCGGGGGGGCCCCACGAGCAGTACTTC
TRBV5-5	NA	TRBJ1-2	once	CASSDFGTPANYGYTF	TGTGCCAGCAGCGACTTCGGGACACCCGCTAACTATGGCTACACCTTC
TRBV4-1	TRBD1	TRBJ2-6	NA	CASSPQRTGPGANVLTF	TGCGCCAGCAGCCCCCAGCGGACAGGGCCCGGGGCCAACGTCCTGACTTTC
TRBV5-1	TRBD1	TRBJ1-1	NA	CASSPHRGRWTEAFF	TGCGCCAGCAGCCCACACAGGGGGCGATGGACTGAAGCTTTCTTT
TRBV9	NA	TRBJ1-5	NA	CASSVGREGNQPQHF	TGTGCCAGCAGCGTAGGAAGGGAAGGCAATCAGCCCCAGCATTTT
TRBV6-1	TRBD1	TRBJ1-1	NA	CASSEGDREGGTEAFF	TGTGCCAGCAGTGAAGGGGACAGGGAAGGAGGCACTGAAGCTTTCTTT
TRBV6-1	NA	TRBJ2-4	NA	CASSESLHIQYF	TGTGCCAGCAGTGAAAGTCTGCACATTCAGTACTTC
TRBV28	TRBD1	TRBJ1-2	NA	CASSPPGTGGGYTF	TGTGCCAGCAGTCCGCCAGGGACAGGGGGAGGCTACACCTTC
TRBV5-6	NA	TRBJ2-1	NA	CASSLVHQAEYNEQFF	TGTGCCAGCAGCTTGGTCCACCAGGCGGAATACAATGAGCAGTTCTTC
TRBV29-1	NA	TRBJ2-7	NA	CSVLRDPARDEQYF	TGCAGCGTACTAAGAGACCCCGCGCGGGACGAGCAGTACTTC
TRBV9	TRBD1	TRBJ2-1	NA	CASSAGTGHNEQFF	TGTGCCAGCAGTGCCGGGACAGGGCACAATGAGCAGTTCTTC
TRBV9	TRBD2	TRBJ2-3	NA	CASSVEWTSRSTDTQYF	TGTGCCAGCAGCGTAGAATGGACTAGCCGAAGCACAGATACGCAGTATTTT
TRBV28	TRBD1	TRBJ1-4	NA	CASSSTSRGREGEKLFF	TGTGCCAGCAGTTCAACTTCCAGGGGGCGGGAGGGTGAAAAACTGTTTTTT
TRBV20-1	NA	TRBJ2-1	NA	CSAREHNEQFF	TGCAGTGCTAGAGAGCACAATGAGCAGTTCTTC
TRBV5-1	NA	TRBJ2-5	few	CASSLASETQYF	TGCGCCAGCAGCTTGGCCTCGGAGACCCAGTACTTC
TRBV5-5	TRBD1	TRBJ1-5	NA	CASSQGQGNHQPQHF	TGTGCCAGCAGCCAGGGACAGGGGAACCATCAGCCCCAGCATTTT
TRBV7-3	NA	TRBJ1-3	NA	CASSSGGGNTIYF	TGTGCCAGCAGCTCAGGAGGTGGAAACACCATATATTTT
TRBV5-1	TRBD2	TRBJ2-6	NA	CASSLGLAGNHMSSGANVLTF	TGCGCCAGCAGCTTGGGGCTAGCGGGGAATCATATGAGCTCTGGGGCCAACGTCCTGACTTTC
TRBV6-1	NA	TRBJ1-2	NA	CASSEALQTRAYGYTF	TGTGCCAGCAGTGAAGCGCTACAGACGAGGGCCTATGGCTACACCTTC
TRBV28	TRBD1	TRBJ1-2	NA	CASSLTGATHYGYTF	TGTGCCAGCAGTTTAACAGGGGCCACCCACTATGGCTACACCTTC
TRBV18	TRBD1	TRBJ1-2	NA	CASSDGQGQGYTF	TGTGCCAGCTCGGACGGACAGGGGCAAGGCTACACCTTC
TRBV4-3	NA	TRBJ2-3	NA	CASSQDSGPRAKGDTQYF	TGCGCCAGCAGCCAAGACTCGGGGCCGAGGGCCAAGGGGGATACGCAGTATTTT